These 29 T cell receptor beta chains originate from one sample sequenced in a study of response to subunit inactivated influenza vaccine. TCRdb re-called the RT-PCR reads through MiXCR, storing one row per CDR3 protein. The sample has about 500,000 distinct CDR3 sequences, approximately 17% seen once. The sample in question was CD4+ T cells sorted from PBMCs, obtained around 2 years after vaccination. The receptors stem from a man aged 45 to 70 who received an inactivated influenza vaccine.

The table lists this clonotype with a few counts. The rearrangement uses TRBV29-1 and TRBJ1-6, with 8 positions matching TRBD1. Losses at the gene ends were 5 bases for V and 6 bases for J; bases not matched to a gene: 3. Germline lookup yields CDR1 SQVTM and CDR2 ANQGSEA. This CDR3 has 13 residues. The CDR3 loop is CSVRTGSNSPLHF. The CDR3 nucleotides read TGCAGCGTTAGGACAGGGAGTAATTCACCCCTCCACTTT.

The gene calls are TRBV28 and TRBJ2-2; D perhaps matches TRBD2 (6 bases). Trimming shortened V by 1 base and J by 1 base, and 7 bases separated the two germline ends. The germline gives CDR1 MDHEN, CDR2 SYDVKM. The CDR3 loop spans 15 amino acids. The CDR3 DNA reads TGTGCCAGCAGTTTATACGGGGGGAACACCGGGGAGCTGTTTTTT. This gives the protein CASSLYGGNTGELFF.

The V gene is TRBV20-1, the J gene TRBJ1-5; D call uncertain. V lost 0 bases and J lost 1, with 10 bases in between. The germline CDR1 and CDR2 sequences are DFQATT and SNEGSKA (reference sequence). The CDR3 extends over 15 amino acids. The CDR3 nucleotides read TGCAGTGCTAGAGACCCCTCCAGGAGCAATCAGCCCCAGCATTTT. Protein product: CSARDPSRSNQPQHF.

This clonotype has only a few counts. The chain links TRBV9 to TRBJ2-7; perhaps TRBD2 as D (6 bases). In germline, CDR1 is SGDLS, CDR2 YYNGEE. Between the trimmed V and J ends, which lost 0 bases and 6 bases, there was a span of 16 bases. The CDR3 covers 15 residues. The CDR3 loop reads CASSVDGGSVVEQYF. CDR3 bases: TGTGCCAGCAGCGTAGACGGAGGGAGTGTCGTCGAGCAGTACTTC.

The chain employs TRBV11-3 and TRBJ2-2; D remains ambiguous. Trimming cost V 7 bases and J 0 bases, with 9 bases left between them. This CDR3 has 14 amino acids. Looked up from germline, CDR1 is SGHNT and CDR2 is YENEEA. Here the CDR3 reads CASKQLANTGELFF. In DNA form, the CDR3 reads TGTGCCAGCAAGCAGTTGGCGAACACCGGGGAGCTGTTTTTT.

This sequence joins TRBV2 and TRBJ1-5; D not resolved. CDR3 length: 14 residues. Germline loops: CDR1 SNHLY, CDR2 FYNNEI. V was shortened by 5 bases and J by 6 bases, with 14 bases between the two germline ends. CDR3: CASSKGLEGQPQHF. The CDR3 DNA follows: TGTGCCAGCAGTAAAGGGCTAGAGGGTCAGCCCCAGCATTTT.

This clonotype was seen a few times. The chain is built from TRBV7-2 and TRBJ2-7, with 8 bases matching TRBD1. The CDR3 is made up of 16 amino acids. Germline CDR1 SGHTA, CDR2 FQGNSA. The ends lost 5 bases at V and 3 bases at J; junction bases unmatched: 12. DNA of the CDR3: TGTGCCAGCAGCGCAACAGGGGGACGTCAGGACTACGAGCAGTACTTC. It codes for CASSATGGRQDYEQYF.

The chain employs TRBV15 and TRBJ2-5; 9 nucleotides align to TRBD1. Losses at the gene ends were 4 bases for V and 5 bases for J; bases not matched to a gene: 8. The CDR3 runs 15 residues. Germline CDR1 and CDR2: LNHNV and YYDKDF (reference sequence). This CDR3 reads CATSKDTGGWETQYF. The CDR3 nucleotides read TGTGCCACCAGCAAGGACACAGGGGGCTGGGAGACCCAGTACTTC.

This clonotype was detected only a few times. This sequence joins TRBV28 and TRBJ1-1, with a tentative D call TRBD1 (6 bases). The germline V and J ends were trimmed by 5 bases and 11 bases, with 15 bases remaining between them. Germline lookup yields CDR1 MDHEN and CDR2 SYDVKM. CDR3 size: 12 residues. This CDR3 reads CASSDPQGGAFF. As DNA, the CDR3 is TGTGCCAGCAGTGACCCACAGGGAGGCGCTTTCTTT.

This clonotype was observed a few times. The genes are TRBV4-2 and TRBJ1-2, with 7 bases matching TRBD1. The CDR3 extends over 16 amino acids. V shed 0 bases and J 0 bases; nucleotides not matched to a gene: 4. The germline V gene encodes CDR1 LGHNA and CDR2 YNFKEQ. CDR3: CASSQDPGTANYGYTF. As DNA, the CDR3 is TGTGCCAGCAGCCAAGACCCCGGGACAGCTAACTATGGCTACACCTTC.

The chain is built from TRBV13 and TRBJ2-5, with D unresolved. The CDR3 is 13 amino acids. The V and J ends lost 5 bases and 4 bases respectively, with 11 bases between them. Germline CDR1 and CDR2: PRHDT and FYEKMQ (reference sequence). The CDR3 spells CASSPKFGETQYF. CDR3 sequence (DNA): TGTGCCAGCAGCCCAAAATTCGGAGAGACCCAGTACTTC.

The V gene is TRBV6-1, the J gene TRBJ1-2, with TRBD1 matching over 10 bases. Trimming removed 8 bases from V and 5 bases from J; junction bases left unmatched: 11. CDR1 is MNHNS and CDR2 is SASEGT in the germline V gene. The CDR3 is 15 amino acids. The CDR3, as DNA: TGTGCCAGCTCGGAAGGGACAGGGGTTTTGTATGGCTACACCTTC. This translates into CASSEGTGVLYGYTF.

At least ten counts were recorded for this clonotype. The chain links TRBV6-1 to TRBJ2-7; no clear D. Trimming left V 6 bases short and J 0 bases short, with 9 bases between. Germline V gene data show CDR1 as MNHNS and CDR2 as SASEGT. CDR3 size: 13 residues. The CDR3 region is CASRRHISYEQYF. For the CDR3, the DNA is TGTGCCAGCAGGAGACATATCTCCTACGAGCAGTACTTC.

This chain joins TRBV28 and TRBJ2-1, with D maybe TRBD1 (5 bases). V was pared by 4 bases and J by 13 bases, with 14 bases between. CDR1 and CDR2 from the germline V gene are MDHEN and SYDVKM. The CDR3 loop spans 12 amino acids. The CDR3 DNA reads TGTGCCAGCAGTTCAGACCCCTGGGGCCAGTTCTTC. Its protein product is CASSSDPWGQFF.

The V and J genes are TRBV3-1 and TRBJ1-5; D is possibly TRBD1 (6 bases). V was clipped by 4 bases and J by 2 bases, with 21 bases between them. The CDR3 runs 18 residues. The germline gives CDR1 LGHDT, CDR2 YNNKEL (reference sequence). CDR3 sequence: CASSPWSGAPRGNQPQHF. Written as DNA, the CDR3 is TGTGCCAGCAGCCCCTGGTCGGGGGCACCACGGGGCAATCAGCCCCAGCATTTT.

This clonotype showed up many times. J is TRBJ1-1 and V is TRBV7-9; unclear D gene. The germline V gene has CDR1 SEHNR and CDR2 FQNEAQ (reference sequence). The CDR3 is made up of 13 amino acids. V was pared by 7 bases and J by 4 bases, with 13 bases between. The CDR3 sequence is CASTFSGGTEAFF. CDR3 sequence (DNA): TGTGCCAGCACCTTCTCGGGAGGCACTGAAGCTTTCTTT.

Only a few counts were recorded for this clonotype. Written as DNA, the CDR3 is TGCAGTGCAACGCGGGACAGGGAGGGAGAGACCCAGTACTTC. Its protein product is CSATRDREGETQYF. The J gene is TRBJ2-5, the V gene TRBV20-1; 9 nucleotides line up with TRBD1. V lost 6 bases and J lost 4; bases outside the gene matches: 9. Germline V gene lookup returns CDR1 DFQATT and CDR2 SNEGSKA (reference sequence). This CDR3 spans 14 amino acids.

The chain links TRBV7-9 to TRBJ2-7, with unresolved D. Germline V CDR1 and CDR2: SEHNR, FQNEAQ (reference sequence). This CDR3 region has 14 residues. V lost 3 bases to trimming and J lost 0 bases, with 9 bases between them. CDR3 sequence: CASSFGQSSYEQYF. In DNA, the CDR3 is TGTGCCAGCAGCTTTGGCCAGAGCTCCTACGAGCAGTACTTC.

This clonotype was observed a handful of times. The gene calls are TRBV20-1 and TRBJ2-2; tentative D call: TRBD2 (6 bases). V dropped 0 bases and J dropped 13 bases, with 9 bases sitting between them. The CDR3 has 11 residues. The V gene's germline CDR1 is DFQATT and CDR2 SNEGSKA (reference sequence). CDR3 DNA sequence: TGCAGTGCTAGAGATAGGGGAGGGCTGTTTTTT. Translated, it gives CSARDRGGLFF.

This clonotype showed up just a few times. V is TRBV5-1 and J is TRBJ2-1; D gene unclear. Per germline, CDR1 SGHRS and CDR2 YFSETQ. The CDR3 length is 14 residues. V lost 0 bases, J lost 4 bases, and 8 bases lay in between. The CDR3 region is CASSLEPGYNEQFF. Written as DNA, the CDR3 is TGCGCCAGCAGCTTGGAGCCAGGTTACAATGAGCAGTTCTTC.

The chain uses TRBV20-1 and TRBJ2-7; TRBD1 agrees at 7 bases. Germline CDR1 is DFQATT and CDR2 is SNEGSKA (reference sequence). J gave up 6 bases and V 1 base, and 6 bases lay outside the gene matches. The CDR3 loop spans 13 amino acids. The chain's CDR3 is CSARGGTVAEQYF. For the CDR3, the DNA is TGCAGTGCTAGAGGGGGGACAGTCGCCGAGCAGTACTTC.

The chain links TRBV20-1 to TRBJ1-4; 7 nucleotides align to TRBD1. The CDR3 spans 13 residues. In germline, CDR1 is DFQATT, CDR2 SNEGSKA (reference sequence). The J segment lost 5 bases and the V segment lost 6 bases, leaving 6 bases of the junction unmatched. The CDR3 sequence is CSARTGPNEKLFF. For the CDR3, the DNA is TGCAGTGCCCGGACAGGACCCAATGAAAAACTGTTTTTT.

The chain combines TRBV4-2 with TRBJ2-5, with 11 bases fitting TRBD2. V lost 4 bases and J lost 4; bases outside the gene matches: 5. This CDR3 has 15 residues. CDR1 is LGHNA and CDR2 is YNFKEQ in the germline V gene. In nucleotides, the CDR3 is TGTGCCAGCAGCCCTACTAGCGGGAGAAGAGAGACCCAGTACTTC. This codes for CASSPTSGRRETQYF.

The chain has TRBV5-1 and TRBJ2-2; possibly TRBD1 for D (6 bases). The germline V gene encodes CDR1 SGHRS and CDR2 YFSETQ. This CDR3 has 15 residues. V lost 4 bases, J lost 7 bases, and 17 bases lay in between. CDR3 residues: CASSTQGGSGGELFF. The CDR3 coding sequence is TGCGCCAGCAGCACCCAAGGGGGATCGGGCGGGGAGCTGTTTTTT.

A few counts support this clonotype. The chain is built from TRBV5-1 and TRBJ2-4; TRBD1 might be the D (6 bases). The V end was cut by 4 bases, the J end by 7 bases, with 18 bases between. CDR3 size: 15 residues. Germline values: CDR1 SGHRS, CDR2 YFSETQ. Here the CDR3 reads CASSPGTHLGNIQYF. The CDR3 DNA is TGCGCCAGCAGCCCAGGGACACATCTAGGGAACATTCAGTACTTC.

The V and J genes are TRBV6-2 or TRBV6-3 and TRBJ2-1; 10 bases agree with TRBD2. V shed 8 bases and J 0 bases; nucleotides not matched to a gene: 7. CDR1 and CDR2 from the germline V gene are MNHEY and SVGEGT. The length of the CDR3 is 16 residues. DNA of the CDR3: TGTGCCAGCTGCTCTAGCGGGAGTCACTCCTACAATGAGCAGTTCTTC. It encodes CASCSSGSHSYNEQFF.

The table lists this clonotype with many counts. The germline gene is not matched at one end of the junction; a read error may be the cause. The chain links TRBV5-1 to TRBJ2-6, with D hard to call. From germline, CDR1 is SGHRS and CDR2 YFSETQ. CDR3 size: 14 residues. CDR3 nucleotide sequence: TGTGCCAGCAGCTTGGGCTCTGGGGCCAACGTCCTGACTTTC. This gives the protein CASSLGSGANVLTF.

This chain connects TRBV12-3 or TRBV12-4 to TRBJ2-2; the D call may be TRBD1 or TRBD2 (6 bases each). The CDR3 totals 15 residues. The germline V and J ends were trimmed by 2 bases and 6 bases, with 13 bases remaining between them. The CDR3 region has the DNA TGTGCCAGCAGTTTAAAATGGGGGGCCCCCGGGGAGCTGTTTTTT. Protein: CASSLKWGAPGELFF.

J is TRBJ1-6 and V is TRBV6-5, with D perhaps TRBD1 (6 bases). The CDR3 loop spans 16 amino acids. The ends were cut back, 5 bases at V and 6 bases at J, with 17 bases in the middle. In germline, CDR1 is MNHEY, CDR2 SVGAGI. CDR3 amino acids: CASSTLYRASNSPLHF. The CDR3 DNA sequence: TGTGCCAGCAGTACTCTATACAGGGCTAGTAATTCACCCCTCCACTTT.